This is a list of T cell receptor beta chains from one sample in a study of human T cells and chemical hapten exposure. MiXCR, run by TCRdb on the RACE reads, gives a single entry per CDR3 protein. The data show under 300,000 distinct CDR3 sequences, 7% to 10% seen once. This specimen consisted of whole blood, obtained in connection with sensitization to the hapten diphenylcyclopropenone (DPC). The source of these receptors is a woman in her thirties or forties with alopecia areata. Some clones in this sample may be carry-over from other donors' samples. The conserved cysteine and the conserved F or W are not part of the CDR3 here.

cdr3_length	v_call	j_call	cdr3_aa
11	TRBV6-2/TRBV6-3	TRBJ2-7	ASTFQGPYEQY
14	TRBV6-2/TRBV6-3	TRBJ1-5	ASSYGPYRATQPQH
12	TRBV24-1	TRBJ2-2	ATQGRTNTGELF
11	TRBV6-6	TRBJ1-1	ASSSGTATEAF
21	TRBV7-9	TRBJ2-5	ASSLNILRGLAGRRRDQETQY
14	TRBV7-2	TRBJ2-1	ASSLVGTSATNEQF
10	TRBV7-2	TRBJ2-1	ASSLELGEQF
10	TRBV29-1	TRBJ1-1	SAGQGTTEAF
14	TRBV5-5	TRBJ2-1	ASSLAVAQAYNEQF
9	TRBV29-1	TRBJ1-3	SGETRHTIY
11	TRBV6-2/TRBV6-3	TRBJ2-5	ASNQMGVETQY
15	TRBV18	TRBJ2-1	ASSPNEAGASYNEQF
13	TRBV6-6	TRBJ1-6	ASSRSAGGDSPLH
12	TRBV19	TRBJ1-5	ASKRGGVNQPQH
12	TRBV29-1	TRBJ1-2	SVPGQGVNYGYT
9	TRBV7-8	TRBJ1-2	ASADYYGYT
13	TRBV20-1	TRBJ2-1	SGPGEAGSYNEQF
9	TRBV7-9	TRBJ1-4	ASSSKVELF
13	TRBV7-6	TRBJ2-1	ASSFGPSFSNEQF
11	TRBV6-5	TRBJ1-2	ASSYGQGKDYT
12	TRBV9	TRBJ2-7	ASSRTGGVYEQY
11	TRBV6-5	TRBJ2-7	ASTPGGWGEQY
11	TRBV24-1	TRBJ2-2	ATNGGNTGELF
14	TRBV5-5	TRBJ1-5	ASSLSPQVSNQPQH
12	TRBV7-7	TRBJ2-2	ASSWTSSTGELF
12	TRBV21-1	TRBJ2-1	ASSKGQGAGEQF
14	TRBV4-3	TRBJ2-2	ASSQGDPLRTGELF
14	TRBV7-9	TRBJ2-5	ASSLSSGRDGETQY
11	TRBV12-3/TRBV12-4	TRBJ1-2	ASSLAGYSGYT
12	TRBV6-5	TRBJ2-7	ASSSPGGGYEQY
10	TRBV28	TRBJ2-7	ATSLGAYEQY
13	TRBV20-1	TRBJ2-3	SARDGLAGRDTQY
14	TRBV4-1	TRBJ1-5	ASSQDPGQGDQPQH
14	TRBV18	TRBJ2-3	ASSPMASRGTDTQY
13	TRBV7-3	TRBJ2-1	ASSSNSGSLNEQF
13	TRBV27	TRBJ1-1	ASSYLGASNTEAF
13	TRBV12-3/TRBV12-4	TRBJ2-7	ASSFVLAGPYEQY
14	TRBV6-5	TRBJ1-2	ASSYSGQGAFYGYT